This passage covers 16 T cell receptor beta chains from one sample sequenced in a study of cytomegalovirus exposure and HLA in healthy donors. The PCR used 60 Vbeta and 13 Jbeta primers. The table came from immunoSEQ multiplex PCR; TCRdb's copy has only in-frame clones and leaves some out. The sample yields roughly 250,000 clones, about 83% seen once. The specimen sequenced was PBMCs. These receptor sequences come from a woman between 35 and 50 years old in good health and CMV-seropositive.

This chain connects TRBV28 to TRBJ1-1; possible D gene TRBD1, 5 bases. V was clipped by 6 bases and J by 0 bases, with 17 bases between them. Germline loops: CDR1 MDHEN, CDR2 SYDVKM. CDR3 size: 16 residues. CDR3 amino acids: CASSPPRQRMNTEAFF. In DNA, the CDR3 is TGTGCCAGCAGCCCTCCCCGACAGAGAATGAACACTGAAGCTTTCTTT.

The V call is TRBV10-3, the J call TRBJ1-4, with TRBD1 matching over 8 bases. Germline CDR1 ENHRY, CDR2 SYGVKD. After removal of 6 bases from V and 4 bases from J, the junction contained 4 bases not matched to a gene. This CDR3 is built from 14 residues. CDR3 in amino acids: CAISDRGSNEKLFF. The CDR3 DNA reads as TGTGCCATCAGCGACAGGGGAAGTAATGAAAAACTGTTTTTT.

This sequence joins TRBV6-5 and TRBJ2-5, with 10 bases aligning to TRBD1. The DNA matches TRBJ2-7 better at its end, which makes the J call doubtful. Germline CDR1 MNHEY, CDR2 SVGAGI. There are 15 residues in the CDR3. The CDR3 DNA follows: TGTGCCAGCAGTTACTCGGGACAGGGGCCCTACGAGCAGTACTTC. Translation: CASSYSGQGPYEQYF.

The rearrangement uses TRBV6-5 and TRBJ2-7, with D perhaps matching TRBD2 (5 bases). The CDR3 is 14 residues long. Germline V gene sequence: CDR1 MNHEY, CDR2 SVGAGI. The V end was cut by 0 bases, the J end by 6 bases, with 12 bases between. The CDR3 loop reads CASSYSMTGVEQYF. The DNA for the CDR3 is TGTGCCAGCAGTTACTCGATGACCGGGGTCGAGCAGTACTTC.

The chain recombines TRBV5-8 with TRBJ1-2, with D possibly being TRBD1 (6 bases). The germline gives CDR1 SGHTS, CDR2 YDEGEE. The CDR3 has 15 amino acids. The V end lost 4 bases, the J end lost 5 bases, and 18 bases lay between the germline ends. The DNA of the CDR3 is TGTGCCAGCAGCCCGTACAGGGAACTCGCTTATGGCTACACCTTC. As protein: CASSPYRELAYGYTF.

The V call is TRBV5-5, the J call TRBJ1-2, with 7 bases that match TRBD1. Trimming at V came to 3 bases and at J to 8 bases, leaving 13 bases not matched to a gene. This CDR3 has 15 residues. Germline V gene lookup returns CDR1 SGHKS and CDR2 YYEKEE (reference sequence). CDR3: CASSSPKDRRVGYTF. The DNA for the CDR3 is TGTGCCAGCAGCTCACCCAAGGACAGGCGGGTCGGCTACACCTTC.

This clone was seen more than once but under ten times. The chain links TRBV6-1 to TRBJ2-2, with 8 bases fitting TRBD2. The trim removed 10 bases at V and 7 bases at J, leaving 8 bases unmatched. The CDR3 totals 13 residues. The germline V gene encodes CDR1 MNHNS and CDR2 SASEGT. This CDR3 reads CATGGRSGGELFF. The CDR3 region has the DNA TGTGCCACGGGGGGGCGGTCGGGCGGGGAGCTGTTTTTT.

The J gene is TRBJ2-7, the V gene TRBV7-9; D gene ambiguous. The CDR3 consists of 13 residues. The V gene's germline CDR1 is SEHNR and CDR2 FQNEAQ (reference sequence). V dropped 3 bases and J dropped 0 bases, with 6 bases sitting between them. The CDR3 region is CASSFDNSYEQYF. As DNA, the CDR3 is TGTGCCAGCAGCTTCGACAACTCCTACGAGCAGTACTTC. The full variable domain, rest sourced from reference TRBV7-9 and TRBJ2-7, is DTGVSQNPRHKITKRGQNVTFRCDPISEHNRLYWYRQTLGQGPEFLTYFQNEAQLEKSRLLSDRFSAERPKGSFSTLEIQRTEQGDSAMYLCASSFDNSYEQYFGPGTRLTVT.

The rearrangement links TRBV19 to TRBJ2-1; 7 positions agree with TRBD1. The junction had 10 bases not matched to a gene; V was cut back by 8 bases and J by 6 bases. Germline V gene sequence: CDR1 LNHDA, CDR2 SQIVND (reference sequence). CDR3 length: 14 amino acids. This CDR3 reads CASVPAGGINEQFF. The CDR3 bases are TGTGCCAGTGTCCCGGCAGGGGGAATCAATGAGCAGTTCTTC.

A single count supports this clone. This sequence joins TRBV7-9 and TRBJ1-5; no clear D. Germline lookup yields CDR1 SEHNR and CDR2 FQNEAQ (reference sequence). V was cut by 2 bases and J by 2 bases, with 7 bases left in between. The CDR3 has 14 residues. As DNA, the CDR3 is TGTGCCAGCAGCTTATCTAACGGCAATCAGCCCCAGCATTTT. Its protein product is CASSLSNGNQPQHF.

CDR3 bases: TGTGCCAGCAGTTATCAGGGGCAAGAGACCCAGTACTTC. It specifies CASSYQGQETQYF. This chain connects TRBV28 to TRBJ2-5, with D possibly being TRBD1 (6 bases). Germline CDR1 and CDR2: MDHEN and SYDVKM. CDR3 length equals 13 residues. V lost 4 bases, J lost 2 bases, and 8 bases lay in between.

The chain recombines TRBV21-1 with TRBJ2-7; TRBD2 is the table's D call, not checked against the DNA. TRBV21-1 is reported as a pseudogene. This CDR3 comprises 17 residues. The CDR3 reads CASSKESGRTRDPEQYF. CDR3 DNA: TGTGCCAGCAGCAAGGAGAGCGGGAGGACCCGGGACCCGGAGCAGTACTTC.

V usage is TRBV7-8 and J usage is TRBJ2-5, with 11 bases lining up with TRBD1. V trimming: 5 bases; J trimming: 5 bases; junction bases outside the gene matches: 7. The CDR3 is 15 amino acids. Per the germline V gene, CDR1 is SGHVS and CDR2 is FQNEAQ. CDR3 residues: CASSGGQGARETQYF. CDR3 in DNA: TGTGCCAGCAGCGGCGGACAGGGGGCTCGGGAGACCCAGTACTTC.

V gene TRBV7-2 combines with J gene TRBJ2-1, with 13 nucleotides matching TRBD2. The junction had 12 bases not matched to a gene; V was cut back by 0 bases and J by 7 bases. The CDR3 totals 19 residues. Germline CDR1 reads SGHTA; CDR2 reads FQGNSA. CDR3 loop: CASSLAGLAGVRIRNEQFF. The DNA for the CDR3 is TGTGCCAGCAGCTTAGCAGGACTAGCGGGAGTCCGAATCCGTAATGAGCAGTTCTTC.

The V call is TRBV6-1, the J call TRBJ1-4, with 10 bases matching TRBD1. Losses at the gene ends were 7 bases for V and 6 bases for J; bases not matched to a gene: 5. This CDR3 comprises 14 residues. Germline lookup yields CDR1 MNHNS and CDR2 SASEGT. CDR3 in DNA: TGTGCCAGCATACCGGGACAGGGGTATGAAAAACTGTTTTTT. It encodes CASIPGQGYEKLFF.

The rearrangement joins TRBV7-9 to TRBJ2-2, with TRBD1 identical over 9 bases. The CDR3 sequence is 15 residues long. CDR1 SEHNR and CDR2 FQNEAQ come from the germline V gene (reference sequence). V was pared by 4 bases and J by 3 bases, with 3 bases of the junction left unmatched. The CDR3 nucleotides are TGTGCCAGCAGCTGGGGACAGGGAGACACCGGGGAGCTGTTTTTT. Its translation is CASSWGQGDTGELFF.